A single sample gave rise to the 3 T cell receptor beta chains below, sequenced in a study of T cell responses to AZD1222 COVID-19 vaccine. Produced via immunoSEQ multiplex PCR; TCRdb's table is partial and in-frame only. The sample consists of some 150,000 clones, around 90% of them appearing once. The sequencing used peripheral blood, collected 28 days after the second dose of the MenACWY control vaccine. All receptors come from an adult who received the MenACWY meningococcal vaccine as a control.

The chain recombines TRBV3-1 (or the pseudogene TRBV3-2) with TRBJ1-1, with unresolved D. Trimming stripped 0 bases from V and 1 base from J, with 12 bases between. There are 16 residues in the CDR3. Germline values: CDR1 LGHDT, CDR2 YNNKEL (reference sequence). CDR3 coding DNA: TGTGCCAGCAGCCAAGATCGCGTAGGAGGGAACACTGAAGCTTTCTTT. It yields the protein CASSQDRVGGNTEAFF.

CDR3 region: CASSLGANSYEQYF. The CDR3 nucleotides read TGTGCCAGCAGCTTGGGAGCGAACTCCTACGAGCAGTACTTC. The chain links TRBV5-8 to TRBJ2-7, with no clear D. Between the trimmed V and J ends, which lost 0 bases and 0 bases, there was a span of 7 bases. The CDR3 sequence is 14 residues long. Germline CDR1 reads SGHTS; CDR2 reads YDEGEE.

The chain employs TRBV30 and TRBJ1-2; D unclear. Trimming shortened V by 4 bases and J by 4 bases, and 10 bases separated the two germline ends. The V gene's germline CDR1 is GTSNPN and CDR2 SVGIG (reference sequence). The CDR3 extends over 12 amino acids. CDR3 sequence (DNA): TGTGCCTGGAAGGCGGAAAGCTATGGCTACACCTTC. It codes for CAWKAESYGYTF.